What follows describes a single T cell receptor (beta chain). What it recognizes is unknown. The sample comes from a study of Graves' ophthalmopathy and Graves' hyperthyroidism. Whole-study results and caveats: Most expanded clonotypes from thyroid (those above 0.001 frequency) were also found in blood. Classification of ophthalmopathy versus stable hyperthyroidism by a 13-signature model yielded just under 90% sensitivity and around 77% specificity. Both an approximately 69% sensitivity and an approximately 75% specificity characterized the model's predictions of ophthalmopathy progression.

Researchers took RNA transcripts and amplified TCR beta CDR3 regions from them. An opening RT-PCR round employed HTBI primers and preceded a second-round multiplex PCR. MiXCR, run by TCRdb on the multiplex PCR reads, gives a single entry per CDR3 protein. The sample holds about 1.2 million distinct CDR3 sequences, roughly two fifths seen once. The V and J ends lost 10 bases and 6 bases, in that order; junction bases with no gene match: 16. Germline assignment: CDR1 ENHRY and CDR2 SYGVKD. CDR3 size: 15 residues. The source of this sequence is an adult man with Graves' hyperthyroidism. The chain joins TRBV10-3 to TRBJ1-1; 8 bases are a match to TRBD1. Sequencing was performed on peripheral blood or thyroid tissue (not recorded which). The CDR3 reads CASSPGDRPLPEAFF. CDR3 bases: TGTGCCAGCAGCCCCGGGGACAGGCCCTTGCCTGAAGCTTTCTTT.